This TCR beta chain was captured by sequencing in a study of blood T cell repertoires in COVID-19. About the research overall: Both acute and convalescent COVID-19 samples were obtained from the United States, Italy and Spain. Sample material is recorded as cDNA or gDNA derived from T cells, B-cell-depleted T cells, or PBMCs.

Under the authors' procedure: By means of reference gene primer amplification, nucleated cell counts were estimated. Repertoires were generated with immunoSEQ multiplex PCR, while TCRdb's copy carries only in-frame clones and drops some. V, J and clone size are those of that table, while D and trimming were read from the DNA. The top ten clones hold approximately 4.3% of a sample with a few hundred thousand clones, more than 75% of them seen once. Per the germline V gene, CDR1 is LNHDA and CDR2 is SQIVND (reference sequence). CDR3 length equals 13 residues. V dropped 3 bases and J dropped 4 bases, with 9 bases sitting between them. Self-reported history from a screening survey and questionnaire set each donor's cohort. This clone was picked up a small number of times.

The chain is built from TRBV19 and TRBJ1-2; D ambiguous. Sequencing input: PBMCs or T cells enriched from blood (not recorded which). The source of this sequence is a man younger than 40 with acute COVID-19. This CDR3 is CASSMGGSYGYTF. As DNA, the CDR3 is TGTGCCAGTAGTATGGGAGGGTCCTATGGCTACACCTTC.